These 11 T cell receptor beta chains share one sample of origin, sequenced in a study of monozygotic twins with inflammatory bowel disease. One entry per CDR3 protein, without DNA, is what TCRdb gives after re-calling the 5' RACE reads. The sample totals about 140,000 distinct CDR3 sequences. Material: blood. These receptors came from a human donor with ulcerative colitis or Crohn's disease, or a healthy co-twin of an affected twin (not recorded which).

V gene TRBV7-9 combines with J gene TRBJ2-3; TCRdb returns TRBD1, unconfirmable since there is no DNA. Germline loops: CDR1 SEHNR, CDR2 FQNEAQ (reference sequence). This CDR3 region has 17 residues. The chain's CDR3 is CASRPHLRTARMDTQYF.

The chain recombines TRBV3-1 with TRBJ1-2; TCRdb names TRBD1, which stays unverified in the absence of DNA. The CDR3 extends over 15 amino acids. Germline assignment: CDR1 LGHDT and CDR2 YNNKEL (reference sequence). This CDR3 is CASSPNGGSGYGYTF.

The chain employs TRBV13 and TRBJ2-1; TCRdb gives TRBD2 as the D gene, but with no DNA this cannot be confirmed. The CDR3 is made up of 20 amino acids. Germline CDR1 reads PRHDT; CDR2 reads FYEKMQ (reference sequence). This CDR3 reads CASSLPPGLAGGLSYNEQFF.

The gene calls are TRBV24-1 and TRBJ2-7; without DNA, the TCRdb call of TRBD1 cannot be checked. This CDR3 spans 16 amino acids. Germline CDR1 is KGHDR and CDR2 is SFDVKD. This CDR3 is CATSDSRPGHIYEQYF.

V is TRBV23-1 and J is TRBJ2-1. TRBV23-1 is known as an ORF, though its function is uncertain. This CDR3 has 14 amino acids. CDR3: CASSRSILYNEQFF.

V is TRBV20-1 and J is TRBJ2-3; with no DNA, the TCRdb D assignment of TRBD2 cannot be verified. Germline V gene data show CDR1 as DFQATT and CDR2 as SNEGSKA (reference sequence). The CDR3 has 13 residues. CDR3 residues: CSASGPSTDTQYF.

The chain joins TRBV5-4 to TRBJ2-3. The CDR3 runs to 14 residues. Germline values: CDR1 SGHNT, CDR2 YYREEE (reference sequence). CDR3 loop: CASSFQRGTDTQYF.

The chain links TRBV5-1 to TRBJ1-2; TCRdb designates TRBD1, a call that cannot be tested without DNA. The CDR3 has 15 amino acids. Germline V gene data show CDR1 as SGHRS and CDR2 as YFSETQ. The CDR3 spells CASSLRAEQNYGYTF.

The CDR3 is CASSLRAQEAPLGYGYTF. The rearrangement uses TRBV27 and TRBJ1-2. Germline V gene lookup returns CDR1 MNHEY and CDR2 SMNVEV (reference sequence). The CDR3 is 18 residues long.

CDR3 amino acids: CASRKGQNSNQPQHF. This chain uses TRBV14 with TRBJ1-5; TCRdb picks TRBD1, but there is no DNA to check that call. Germline CDR1 SGHDN, CDR2 FVKESK. The CDR3 is 15 amino acids. The full variable domain, completed using reference TRBV14 and TRBJ1-5, is EAGVTQFPSHSVIEKGQTVTLRCDPISGHDNLYWYRRVMGKEIKFLLHFVKESKQDESGMPNNRFLAERTGGTYSTLKVQPAELEDSGVYFCASRKGQNSNQPQHFGDGTRLSIL.

V and J are TRBV5-6 and TRBJ2-3. The CDR3 contains 17 residues. Germline V CDR1 and CDR2: SGHDT, YYEEEE. CDR3 sequence reads: CASSLVGFAVSTDTQYF.